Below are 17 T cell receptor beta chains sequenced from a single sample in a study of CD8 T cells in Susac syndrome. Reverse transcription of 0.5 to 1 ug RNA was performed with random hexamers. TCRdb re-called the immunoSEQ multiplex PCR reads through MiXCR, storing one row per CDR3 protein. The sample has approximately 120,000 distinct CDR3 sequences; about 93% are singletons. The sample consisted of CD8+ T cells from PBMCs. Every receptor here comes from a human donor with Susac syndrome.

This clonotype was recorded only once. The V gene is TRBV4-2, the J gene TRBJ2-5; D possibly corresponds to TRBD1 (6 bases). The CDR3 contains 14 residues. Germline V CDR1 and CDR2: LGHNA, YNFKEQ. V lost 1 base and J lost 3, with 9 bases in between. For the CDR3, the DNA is TGTGCCAGCAGCCAAGTGCCAGGGGAAGAGACCCAGTACTTC. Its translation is CASSQVPGEETQYF.

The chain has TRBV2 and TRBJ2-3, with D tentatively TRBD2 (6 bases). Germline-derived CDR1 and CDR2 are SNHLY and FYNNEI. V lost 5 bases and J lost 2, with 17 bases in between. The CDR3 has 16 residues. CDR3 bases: TGTGCCAGCAGTTTGGAGGGTAGCAGGGCCACAGATACGCAGTATTTT. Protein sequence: CASSLEGSRATDTQYF.

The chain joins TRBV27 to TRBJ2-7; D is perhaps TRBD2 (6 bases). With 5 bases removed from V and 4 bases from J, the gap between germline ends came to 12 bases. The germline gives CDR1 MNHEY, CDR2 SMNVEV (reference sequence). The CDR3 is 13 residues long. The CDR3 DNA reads TGTGCCAGCAGTGGGGGGACTTTTTACGAGCAGTACTTC. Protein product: CASSGGTFYEQYF.

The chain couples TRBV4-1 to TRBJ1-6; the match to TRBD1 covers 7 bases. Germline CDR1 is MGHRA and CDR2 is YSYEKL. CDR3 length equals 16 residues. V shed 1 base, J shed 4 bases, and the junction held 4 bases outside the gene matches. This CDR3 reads CASSQGTDRYNSPLHF. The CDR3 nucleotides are TGCGCCAGCAGCCAAGGGACGGACAGGTATAATTCACCCCTCCACTTT.

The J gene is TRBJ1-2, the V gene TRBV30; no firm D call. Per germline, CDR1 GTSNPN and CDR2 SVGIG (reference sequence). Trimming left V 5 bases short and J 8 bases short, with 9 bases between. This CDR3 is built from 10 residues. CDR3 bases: TGTGCCTGGTTTCTCGCGGGCTACACCTTC. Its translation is CAWFLAGYTF. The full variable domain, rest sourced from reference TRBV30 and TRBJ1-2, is SQTIHQWPATLVQPVGSPLSLECTVEGTSNPNLYWYRQAAGRGLQLLFYSVGIGQISSEVPQNLSASRPQDRQFILSSKKLLLSDSGFYLCAWFLAGYTFGSGTRLTVV.

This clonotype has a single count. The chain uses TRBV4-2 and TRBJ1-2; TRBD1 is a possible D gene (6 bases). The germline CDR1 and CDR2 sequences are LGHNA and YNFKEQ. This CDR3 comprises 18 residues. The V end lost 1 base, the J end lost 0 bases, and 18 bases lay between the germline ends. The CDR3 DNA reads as TGTGCCAGCAGCCAAGTTCAGCCGCGGACAGCCACTAACTATGGCTACACCTTC. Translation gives CASSQVQPRTATNYGYTF.

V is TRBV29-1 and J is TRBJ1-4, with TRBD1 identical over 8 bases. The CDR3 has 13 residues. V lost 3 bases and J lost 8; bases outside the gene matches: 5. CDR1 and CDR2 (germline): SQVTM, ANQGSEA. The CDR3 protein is CSVETGDGEKLFF. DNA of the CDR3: TGCAGCGTTGAGACAGGGGATGGGGAAAAACTGTTTTTT.

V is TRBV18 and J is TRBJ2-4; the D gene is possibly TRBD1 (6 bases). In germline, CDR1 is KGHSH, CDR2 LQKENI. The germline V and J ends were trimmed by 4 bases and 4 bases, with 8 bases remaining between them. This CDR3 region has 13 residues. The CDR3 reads CASSRTAKNIQYF. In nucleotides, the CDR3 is TGTGCCAGCTCACGGACAGCGAAAAACATTCAGTACTTC.

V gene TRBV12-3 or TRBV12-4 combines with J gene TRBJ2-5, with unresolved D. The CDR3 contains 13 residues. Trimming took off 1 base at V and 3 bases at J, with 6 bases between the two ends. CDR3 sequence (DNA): TGTGCCAGCAGTTTAGTGGATGAAGAGACCCAGTACTTC. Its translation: CASSLVDEETQYF.

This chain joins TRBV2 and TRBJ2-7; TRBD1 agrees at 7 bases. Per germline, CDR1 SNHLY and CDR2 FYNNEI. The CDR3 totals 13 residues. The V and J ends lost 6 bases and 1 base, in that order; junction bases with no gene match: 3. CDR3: CASRDRLSYEQYF. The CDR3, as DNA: TGTGCCAGCAGGGACAGGCTTTCCTACGAGCAGTACTTC.

CDR3 in DNA: TGCGCCAGCAGGGTCTCAGCCCCAACTAATGAAAAACTGTTTTTT. This codes for CASRVSAPTNEKLFF. J is TRBJ1-4 and V is TRBV4-1, with D unclear. The CDR3 length is 15 residues. Germline V CDR1 and CDR2: MGHRA, YSYEKL. Trimming took off 6 bases at V and 0 bases at J, with 11 bases between the two ends.

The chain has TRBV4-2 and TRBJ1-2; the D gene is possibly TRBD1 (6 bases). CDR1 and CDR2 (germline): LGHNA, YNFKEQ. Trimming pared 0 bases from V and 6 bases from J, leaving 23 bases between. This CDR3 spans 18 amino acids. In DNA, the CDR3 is TGTGCCAGCAGCCAAGAGGGCGGGGGGGGCGCGCCCAACAATGGCTACACCTTC. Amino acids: CASSQEGGGGAPNNGYTF.

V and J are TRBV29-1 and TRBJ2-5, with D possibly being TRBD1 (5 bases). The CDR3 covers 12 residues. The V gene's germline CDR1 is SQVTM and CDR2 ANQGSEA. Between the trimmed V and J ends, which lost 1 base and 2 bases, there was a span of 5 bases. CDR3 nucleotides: TGCAGCGTTGAAGGACAGCAAGAGACCCAGTACTTC. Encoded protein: CSVEGQQETQYF.

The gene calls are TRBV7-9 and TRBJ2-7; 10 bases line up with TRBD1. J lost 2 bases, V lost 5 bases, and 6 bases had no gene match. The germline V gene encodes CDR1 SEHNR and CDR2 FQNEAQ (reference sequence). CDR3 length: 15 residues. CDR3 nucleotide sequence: TGTGCCAGCAGCACTTCGGGACAGGGGACCTACGAGCAGTACTTC. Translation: CASSTSGQGTYEQYF. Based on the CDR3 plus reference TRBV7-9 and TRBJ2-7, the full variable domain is DTGVSQNPRHKITKRGQNVTFRCDPISEHNRLYWYRQTLGQGPEFLTYFQNEAQLEKSRLLSDRFSAERPKGSFSTLEIQRTEQGDSAMYLCASSTSGQGTYEQYFGPGTRLTVT.

The CDR3 is CASRGTSPAYNEQFF. DNA for the CDR3: TGTGCCAGCAGGGGGACTAGCCCGGCCTACAATGAGCAGTTCTTC. The chain has TRBV2 and TRBJ2-1, with 9 bases that match TRBD2. Per the germline V gene, CDR1 is SNHLY and CDR2 is FYNNEI. V shed 6 bases and J 2 bases; nucleotides not matched to a gene: 5. This CDR3 contains 15 residues.

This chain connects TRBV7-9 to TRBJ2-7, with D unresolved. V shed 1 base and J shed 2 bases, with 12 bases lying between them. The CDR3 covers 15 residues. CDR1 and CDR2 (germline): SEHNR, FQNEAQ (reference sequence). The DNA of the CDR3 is TGTGCCAGCAGCTTAGAGTATAAGGATCCCTACGAGCAGTACTTC. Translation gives CASSLEYKDPYEQYF.

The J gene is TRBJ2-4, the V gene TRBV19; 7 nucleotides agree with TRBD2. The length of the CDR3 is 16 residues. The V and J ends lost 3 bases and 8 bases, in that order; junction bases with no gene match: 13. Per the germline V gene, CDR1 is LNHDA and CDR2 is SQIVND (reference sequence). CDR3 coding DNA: TGTGCCAGTAGTATGGTTAGCGGGCTAATCAACCACATTCAGTACTTC. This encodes CASSMVSGLINHIQYF.